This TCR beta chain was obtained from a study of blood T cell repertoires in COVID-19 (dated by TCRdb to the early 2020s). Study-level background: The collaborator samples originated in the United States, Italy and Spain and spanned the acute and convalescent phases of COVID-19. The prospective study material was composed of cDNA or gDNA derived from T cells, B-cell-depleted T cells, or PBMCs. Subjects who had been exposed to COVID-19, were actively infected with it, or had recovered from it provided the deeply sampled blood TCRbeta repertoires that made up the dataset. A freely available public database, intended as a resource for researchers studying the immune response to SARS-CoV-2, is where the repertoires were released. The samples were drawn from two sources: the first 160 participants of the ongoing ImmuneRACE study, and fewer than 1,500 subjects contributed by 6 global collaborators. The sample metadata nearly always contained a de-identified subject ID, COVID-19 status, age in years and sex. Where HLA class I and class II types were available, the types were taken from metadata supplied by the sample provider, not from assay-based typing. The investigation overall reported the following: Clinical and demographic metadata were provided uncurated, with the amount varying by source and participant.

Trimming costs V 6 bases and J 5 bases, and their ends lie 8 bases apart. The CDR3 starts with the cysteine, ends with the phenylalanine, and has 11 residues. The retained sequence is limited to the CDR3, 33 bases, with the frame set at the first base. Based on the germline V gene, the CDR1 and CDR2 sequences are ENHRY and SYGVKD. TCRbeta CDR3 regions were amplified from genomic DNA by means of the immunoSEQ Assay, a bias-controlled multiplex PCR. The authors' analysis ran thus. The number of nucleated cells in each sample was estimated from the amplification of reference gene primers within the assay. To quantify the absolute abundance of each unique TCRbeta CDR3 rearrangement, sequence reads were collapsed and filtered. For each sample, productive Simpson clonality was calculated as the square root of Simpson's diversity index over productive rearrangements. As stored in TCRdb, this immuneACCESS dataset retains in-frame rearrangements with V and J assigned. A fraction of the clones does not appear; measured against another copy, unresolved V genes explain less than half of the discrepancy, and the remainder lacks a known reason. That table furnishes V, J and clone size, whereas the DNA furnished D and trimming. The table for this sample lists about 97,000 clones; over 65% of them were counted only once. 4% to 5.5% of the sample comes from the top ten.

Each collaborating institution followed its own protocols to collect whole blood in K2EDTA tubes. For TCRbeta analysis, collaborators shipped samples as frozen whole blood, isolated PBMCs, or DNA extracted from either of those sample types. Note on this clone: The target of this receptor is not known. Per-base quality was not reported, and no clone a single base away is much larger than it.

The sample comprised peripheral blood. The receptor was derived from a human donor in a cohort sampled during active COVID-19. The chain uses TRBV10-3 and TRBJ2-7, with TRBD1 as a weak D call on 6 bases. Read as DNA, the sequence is TGTGCCATCAGCAGGGGCCACGAGCAGTACTTC. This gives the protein CAISRGHEQYF.